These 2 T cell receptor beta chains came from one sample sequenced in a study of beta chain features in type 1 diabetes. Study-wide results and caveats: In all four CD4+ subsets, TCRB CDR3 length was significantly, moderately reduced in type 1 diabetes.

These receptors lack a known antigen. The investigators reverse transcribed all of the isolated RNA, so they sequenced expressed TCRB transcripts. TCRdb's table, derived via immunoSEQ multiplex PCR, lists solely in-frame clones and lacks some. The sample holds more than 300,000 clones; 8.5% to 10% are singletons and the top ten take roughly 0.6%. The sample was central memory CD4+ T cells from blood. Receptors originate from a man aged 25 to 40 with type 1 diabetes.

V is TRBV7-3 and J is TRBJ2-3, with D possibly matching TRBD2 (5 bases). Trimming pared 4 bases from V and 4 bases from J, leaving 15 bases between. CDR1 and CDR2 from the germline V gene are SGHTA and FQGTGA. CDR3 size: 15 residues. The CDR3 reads CASSSGLPGADTQYF. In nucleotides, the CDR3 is TGTGCCAGCAGCTCCGGACTCCCCGGGGCAGATACGCAGTATTTT.

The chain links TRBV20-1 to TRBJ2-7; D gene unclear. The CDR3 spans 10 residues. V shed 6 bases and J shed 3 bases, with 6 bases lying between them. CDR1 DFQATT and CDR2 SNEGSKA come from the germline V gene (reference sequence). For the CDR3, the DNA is TGCAGTGCGCCGGACTACGAGCAGTACTTC. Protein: CSAPDYEQYF.